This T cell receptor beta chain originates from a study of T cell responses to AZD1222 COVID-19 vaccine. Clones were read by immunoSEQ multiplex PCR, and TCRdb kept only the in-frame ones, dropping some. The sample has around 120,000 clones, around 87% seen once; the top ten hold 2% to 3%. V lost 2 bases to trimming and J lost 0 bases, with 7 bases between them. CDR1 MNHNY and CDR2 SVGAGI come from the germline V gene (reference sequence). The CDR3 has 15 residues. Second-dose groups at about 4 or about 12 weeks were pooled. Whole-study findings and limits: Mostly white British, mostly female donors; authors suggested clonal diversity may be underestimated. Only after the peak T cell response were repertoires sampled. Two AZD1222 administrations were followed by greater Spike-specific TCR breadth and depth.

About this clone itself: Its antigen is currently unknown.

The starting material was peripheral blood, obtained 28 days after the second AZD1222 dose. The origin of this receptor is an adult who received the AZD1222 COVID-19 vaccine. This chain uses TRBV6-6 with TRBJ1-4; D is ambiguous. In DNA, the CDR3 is TGTGCCAGCAGTTACGGGCTAGCAACTAATGAAAAACTGTTTTTT. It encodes CASSYGLATNEKLFF.